These 9 T cell receptor beta chains originate from one sample sequenced in a study of T-cell memory formation after mild COVID-19. TCRdb passed the 5' RACE reads through MiXCR, listing each CDR3 protein once. The table lists about 180,000 distinct CDR3 sequences, under 20% of them singletons. The source material was PBMCs or a T cell subset sorted from them (not recorded which). The receptors here all came from a man aged 18 to 35 who had mild COVID-19 (a few samples of this study predate the infection). Cell type and time point are not known.

The chain joins TRBV5-1 to TRBJ1-2; TRBD1 aligns across 8 bases. J lost 2 bases, V lost 0 bases, and 0 bases had no gene match. Germline V CDR1 and CDR2: SGHRS, YFSETQ. The CDR3 contains 14 residues. The CDR3 region is CASSLDRGNYGYTF. In DNA, the CDR3 is TGCGCCAGCAGCTTGGACAGGGGGAACTATGGCTACACCTTC.

The chain recombines TRBV6-5 with TRBJ2-3, with D unclear. The CDR3 has 14 residues. CDR1 and CDR2 from the germline V gene are MNHEY and SVGAGI. V gave up 0 bases and J gave up 0 bases, with 4 bases separating them. As DNA, the CDR3 is TGTGCCAGCAGTTACTCGATGAGCACAGATACGCAGTATTTT. It yields the protein CASSYSMSTDTQYF.

The rearrangement joins TRBV4-3 to TRBJ1-6; possibly TRBD1 for D (6 bases). V lost 0 bases and J 8 bases, leaving 17 bases between the germline ends. CDR3 length: 17 amino acids. Germline V gene data show CDR1 as LGHNA and CDR2 as YSLEER. The CDR3 region is CASSQDIRVQGDSPLHF. As DNA, the CDR3 is TGCGCCAGCAGCCAAGATATCAGGGTACAGGGAGATTCACCCCTCCACTTT.

This clonotype has more than one count but fewer than ten. The V gene is TRBV6-5, the J gene TRBJ2-2; the D call may be TRBD1 or TRBD2 (5 bases each). Deletions cut 2 bases from V and 4 bases from J, with 14 bases between. In germline, CDR1 is MNHEY, CDR2 SVGAGI. This CDR3 region has 16 residues. This CDR3 reads CASSYGDRRGTGELFF. CDR3 in DNA: TGTGCCAGCAGTTACGGGGACCGCCGGGGCACCGGGGAGCTGTTTTTT.

The chain is built from TRBV11-2 and TRBJ2-5; D may be TRBD2 (5 bases). The CDR3 contains 11 residues. Germline V gene lookup returns CDR1 SGHAT and CDR2 FQNNGV. Trimming left V 5 bases short and J 7 bases short, with 8 bases between. CDR3 protein: CASSPAGTQYF. The CDR3, as DNA: TGTGCCAGCAGCCCGGCGGGGACCCAGTACTTC.

The rearrangement links TRBV12-3 or TRBV12-4 to TRBJ2-7, with D possibly TRBD2 on 6 matching bases. This CDR3 is built from 14 residues. Trimming pared 5 bases from V and 7 bases from J, leaving 18 bases between. CDR3 DNA: TGTGCCAGCAGTCTGGGGGGTTCTCTTCTTGAGCAGTACGTC. This codes for CASSLGGSLLEQYV.

The J gene is TRBJ1-2, the V gene TRBV10-3; D is uncertain. V was trimmed by 3 bases and J by 4 bases, leaving 6 bases between them. Germline-derived CDR1 and CDR2 are ENHRY and SYGVKD. The CDR3 runs 12 residues. The CDR3: CAISDDGYGYTF. The DNA for the CDR3 is TGTGCCATCAGTGACGATGGCTATGGCTACACCTTC.

The chain joins TRBV5-1 to TRBJ2-2; perhaps D is TRBD1 or TRBD2 (5 bases each). The CDR3 is made up of 15 amino acids. Deletions cut 1 base from V and 6 bases from J, with 13 bases between. Germline V CDR1 and CDR2: SGHRS, YFSETQ. DNA of the CDR3: TGCGCCAGCAGCTTGAGAGGGGTCGTAGCCGGGGAGCTGTTTTTT. It specifies CASSLRGVVAGELFF.

V usage is TRBV20-1 and J usage is TRBJ2-1; 7 bases align to TRBD2. The CDR3 is 13 amino acids. J was trimmed by 6 bases and V by 6 bases; bases with no gene match: 8. CDR1 is DFQATT and CDR2 is SNEGSKA in the germline V gene (reference sequence). The DNA of the CDR3 is TGCAGTGCCTCTAGGGAGGGGTTCAATGAGCAGTTCTTC. Residues: CSASREGFNEQFF.